These T cell receptor beta chains were read from a single sample in a study of blood T cell repertoires in COVID-19. Sequencing used immunoSEQ multiplex PCR; TCRdb keeps in-frame clones, though not all of them. The sample shows 300,000 to 500,000 clones, 70% to 90% of them seen only once. Material for sequencing was PBMCs or T cells enriched from blood (not recorded which). The receptors come from a woman aged 40-49 years with acute COVID-19. Each CDR3 is given with its conserved first and last residue. The D gene is left open where the match is weak. Only some rows state a clone size, as once, few, many or a class for expanded clones.

DNA: TGTGCCAGCAGTGACGTTGGAAACACCATATATTTT
CDR3: CASSDVGNTIYF
D: .
J: TRBJ1-3
V: TRBV6-1
size: .

DNA: TGTGCCAGCAGCCCGGACAGGGGAAGAAACACCATATATTTT
CDR3: CASSPDRGRNTIYF
D: TRBD1
J: TRBJ1-3
V: TRBV5-4
size: .

DNA: TGCGCCAGCAGCTTGGTCTCAGGAAACACTGAAGCTTTCTTT
CDR3: CASSLVSGNTEAFF
D: .
J: TRBJ1-1
V: TRBV5-1
size: once

DNA: TGTGCCAGCAGCCAGAGCCCTCCCCAGGCGCATCACACTGAAGCTTTCTTT
CDR3: CASSQSPPQAHHTEAFF
D: .
J: TRBJ1-1
V: TRBV5-8
size: .

DNA: TGTGCCAGCAGCAAAGGGACAGGGGGATGGCTGAACACCGGGGAGCTGTTTTTT
CDR3: CASSKGTGGWLNTGELFF
D: TRBD1
J: TRBJ2-2
V: TRBV5-6
size: few

DNA: TGTGCCAGCAGGCAAGACAGGGTTTCACCCCTCCACTTT
CDR3: CASRQDRVSPLHF
D: TRBD1
J: TRBJ1-6
V: TRBV7-6
size: .

DNA: TGTGCCAGTAGTATTCGGGCCGGGGAACCTGGCTACACCTTC
CDR3: CASSIRAGEPGYTF
D: .
J: TRBJ1-2
V: TRBV19
size: .

DNA: TGTGCCAGCCCAAGGACAGGCACCGGGGAGCTGTTTTTT
CDR3: CASPRTGTGELFF
D: TRBD1
J: TRBJ2-2
V: TRBV7-9
size: many

DNA: TGTGCCAGCAGTGAGAGGACAGGGTCCTACGAGCAGTACTTC
CDR3: CASSERTGSYEQYF
D: TRBD1
J: TRBJ2-7
V: TRBV2
size: few

DNA: TGTGCCAGCAGCCACGGACTTATCAATGAGCAGTTCTTC
CDR3: CASSHGLINEQFF
D: .
J: TRBJ2-1
V: TRBV7-9
size: .